Listed here are 10 T cell receptor beta chains from one sample, sequenced in a study of cytomegalovirus exposure and HLA in healthy donors. The PCR contained 60 Vbeta and 13 Jbeta primers. Profiling relied on immunoSEQ multiplex PCR, and the TCRdb table lists in-frame clones only, not all of them. The repertoire holds approximately 170,000 clones, roughly 80% seen once, with about 3.1% in the top ten. Sequencing used PBMCs. These receptors originate from a female donor in good health and CMV-seronegative.

This clone was seen a few times. J is TRBJ1-2 and V is TRBV10-1; D gene ambiguous. This CDR3 comprises 14 residues. Germline V gene sequence: CDR1 WNHNN, CDR2 SYGVQD (reference sequence). Trimming took off 3 bases at V and 4 bases at J, with 12 bases between the two ends. This CDR3 is CASSDSLDSYGYTF. DNA for the CDR3: TGCGCCAGCAGTGACTCCCTCGACTCCTATGGCTACACCTTC.

The gene calls are TRBV9 and TRBJ1-2; maybe TRBD1 (6 bases). CDR1 SGDLS and CDR2 YYNGEE come from the germline V gene. Deletions cut 3 bases from V and 5 bases from J, with 17 bases between. The length of the CDR3 is 15 residues. CDR3 loop: CASSGQPRTVYGYTF. The CDR3 DNA is TGTGCCAGCAGCGGCCAACCCCGGACAGTGTATGGCTACACCTTC.

The chain uses TRBV28 and TRBJ2-1; weak D call: TRBD1 (6 bases). The CDR3 length is 16 residues. V lost 3 bases, J lost 0 bases, and 12 bases lay in between. The germline V gene has CDR1 MDHEN and CDR2 SYDVKM. This CDR3 reads CASSLIGTLSYNEQFF. The CDR3 DNA follows: TGTGCCAGCAGTTTGATAGGGACACTCTCCTACAATGAGCAGTTCTTC.

In this sample, this clone turned up a few times. The junction departs from germline at one end; a sequencing error may be responsible. The CDR3 DNA reads as TGTGCTAGCAGCTCCTCTCTCAGCACAGATACGCAGTATTTT. It is translated as CASSSSLSTDTQYF. J is TRBJ2-3 and V is TRBV7-7, with no clear D. In germline, CDR1 is SSHAT, CDR2 FNYEAQ (reference sequence). The CDR3 runs to 14 residues.

The gene calls are TRBV5-4 and TRBJ2-1; TRBD2 aligns across 14 bases. J lost 7 bases, V lost 5 bases, and 5 bases had no gene match. The CDR3 loop spans 15 amino acids. Germline V gene data show CDR1 as SGHNT and CDR2 as YYREEE (reference sequence). The CDR3 region is CASRRLAGGRNEQFF. In DNA, the CDR3 is TGTGCCAGCAGACGACTAGCGGGGGGGAGGAATGAGCAGTTCTTC.

The V and J genes are TRBV25-1 and TRBJ2-1, with TRBD1 identical over 11 bases. Germline V gene lookup returns CDR1 MGHDK and CDR2 SYGVNS. The CDR3 consists of 15 residues. Trimming cost V 1 base and J 7 bases; bases outside gene matches: 3. CDR3: CASSESGTGGNEQFF. The DNA of the CDR3 is TGTGCCAGCAGTGAATCGGGGACAGGGGGGAATGAGCAGTTCTTC.

This clone turned up a few times. This chain uses TRBV6-1 with TRBJ1-5, with 9 bases fitting TRBD1. Germline CDR1 reads MNHNS; CDR2 reads SASEGT. Unmatched junction bases numbered 3, after V lost 6 bases and J lost 3 bases. The CDR3 is made up of 14 amino acids. The CDR3 DNA follows: TGTGCCAGCAGGGGGGACAGGGTCAATCAGCCCCAGCATTTT. Residues: CASRGDRVNQPQHF.

The CDR3: CAWAGQGATNEKLFF. The CDR3 DNA follows: TGTGCCTGGGCGGGACAGGGGGCAACTAATGAAAAACTGTTTTTT. V is TRBV30 and J is TRBJ1-4; TRBD1 agrees at 11 bases. CDR3 length equals 15 residues. Per germline, CDR1 GTSNPN and CDR2 SVGIG (reference sequence). The trim removed 5 bases at V and 0 bases at J, leaving 2 bases unmatched.

This clone was found a few times. This sequence joins TRBV19 and TRBJ2-7; D remains ambiguous. Germline V lookup: CDR1 LNHDA, CDR2 SQIVND (reference sequence). Trimming pared 6 bases from V and 0 bases from J, leaving 18 bases between. CDR3 length: 16 amino acids. CDR3 DNA sequence: TGTGCCAGTAGCTCTTCCTCGAGACGGAGCTCCTACGAGCAGTACTTC. Protein: CASSSSSRRSSYEQYF.

The chain is built from TRBV5-6 and TRBJ2-2; D is possibly TRBD2 (6 bases). Germline V gene lookup returns CDR1 SGHDT and CDR2 YYEEEE. The CDR3 covers 13 residues. The V gene lost 5 bases and the J gene lost 8 bases, with 13 bases spanning the gap. The CDR3: CASRYLASGELFF. DNA for the CDR3: TGTGCCAGCAGATATCTAGCGTCTGGGGAGCTGTTTTTT. Based on the CDR3 plus reference TRBV5-6 and TRBJ2-2, the full variable domain is DAGVTQSPTHLIKTRGQQVTLRCSPKSGHDTVSWYQQALGQGPQFIFQYYEEEERQRGNFPDRFSGHQFPNYSSELNVNALLLGDSALYLCASRYLASGELFFGEGSRLTVL.